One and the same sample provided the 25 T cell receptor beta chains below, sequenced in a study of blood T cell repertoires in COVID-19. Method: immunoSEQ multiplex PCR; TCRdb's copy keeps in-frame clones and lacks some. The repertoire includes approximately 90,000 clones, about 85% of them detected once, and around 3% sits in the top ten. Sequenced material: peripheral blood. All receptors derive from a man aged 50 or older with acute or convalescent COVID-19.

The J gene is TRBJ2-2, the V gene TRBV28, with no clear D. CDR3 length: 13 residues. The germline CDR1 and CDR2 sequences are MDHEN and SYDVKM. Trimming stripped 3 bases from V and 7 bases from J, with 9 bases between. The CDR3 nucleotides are TGTGCCAGCAGTTTCAGGCTGGGCGGGGAGCTGTTTTTT. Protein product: CASSFRLGGELFF.

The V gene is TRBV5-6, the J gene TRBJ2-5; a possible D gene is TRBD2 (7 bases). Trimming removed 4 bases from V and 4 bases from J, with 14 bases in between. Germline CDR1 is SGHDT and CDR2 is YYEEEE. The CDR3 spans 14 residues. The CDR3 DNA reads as TGTGCCAGCAGCCACAGGGAGGGGGTAGAGACCCAGTACTTC. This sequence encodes CASSHREGVETQYF.

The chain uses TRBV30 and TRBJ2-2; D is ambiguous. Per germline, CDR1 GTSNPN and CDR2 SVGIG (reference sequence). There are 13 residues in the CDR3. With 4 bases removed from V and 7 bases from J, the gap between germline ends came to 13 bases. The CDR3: CAWNVLVGGELFF. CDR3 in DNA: TGTGCCTGGAATGTTCTAGTAGGCGGGGAGCTGTTTTTT.

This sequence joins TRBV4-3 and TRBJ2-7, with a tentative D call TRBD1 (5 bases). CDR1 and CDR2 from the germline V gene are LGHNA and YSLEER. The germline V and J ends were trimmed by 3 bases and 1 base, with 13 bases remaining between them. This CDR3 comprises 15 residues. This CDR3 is CASSQGPTDSYEQYF. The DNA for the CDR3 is TGCGCCAGCAGCCAGGGGCCGACAGATTCCTACGAGCAGTACTTC.

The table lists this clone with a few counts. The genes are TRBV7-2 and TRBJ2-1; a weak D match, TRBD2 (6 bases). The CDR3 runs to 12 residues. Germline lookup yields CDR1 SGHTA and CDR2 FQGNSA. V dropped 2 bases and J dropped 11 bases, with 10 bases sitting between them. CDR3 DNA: TGTGCCAGCAGCTTACAGGAGGGTAAGCAGTTCTTC. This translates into CASSLQEGKQFF.

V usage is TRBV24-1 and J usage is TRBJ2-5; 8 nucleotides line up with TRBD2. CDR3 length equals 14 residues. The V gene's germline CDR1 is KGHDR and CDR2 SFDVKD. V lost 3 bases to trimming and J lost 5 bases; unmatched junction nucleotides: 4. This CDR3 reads CATSDGLAGETQYF. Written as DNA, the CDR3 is TGTGCCACCAGTGATGGACTAGCCGGGGAGACCCAGTACTTC.

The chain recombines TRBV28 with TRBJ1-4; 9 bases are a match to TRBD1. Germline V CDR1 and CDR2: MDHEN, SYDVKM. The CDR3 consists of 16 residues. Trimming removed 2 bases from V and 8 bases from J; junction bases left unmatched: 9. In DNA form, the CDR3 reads TGTGCCAGCAGTTTACTCGGACAGGGGAATGTGGAAAAACTGTTTTTT. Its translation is CASSLLGQGNVEKLFF. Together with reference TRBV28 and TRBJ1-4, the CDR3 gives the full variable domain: DVKVTQSSRYLVKRTGEKVFLECVQDMDHENMFWYRQDPGLGLRLIYFSYDVKMKEKGDIPEGYSVSREKKERFSLILESASTNQTSMYLCASSLLGQGNVEKLFFGSGTQLSVL.

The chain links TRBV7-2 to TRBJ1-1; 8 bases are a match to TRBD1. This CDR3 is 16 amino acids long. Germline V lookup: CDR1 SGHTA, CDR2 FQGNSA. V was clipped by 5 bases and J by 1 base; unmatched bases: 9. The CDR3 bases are TGTGCCAGCAGCCCCTACAGGGGGGGGGAGAACACTGAAGCTTTCTTT. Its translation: CASSPYRGGENTEAFF.

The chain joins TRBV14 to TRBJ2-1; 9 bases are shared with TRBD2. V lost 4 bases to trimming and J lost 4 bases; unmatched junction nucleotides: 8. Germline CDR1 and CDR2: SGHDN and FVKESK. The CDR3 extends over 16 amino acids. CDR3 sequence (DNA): TGTGCCAGCAGCCGTTCGACTAGCGGTTCTTACAATGAGCAGTTCTTC. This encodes CASSRSTSGSYNEQFF.

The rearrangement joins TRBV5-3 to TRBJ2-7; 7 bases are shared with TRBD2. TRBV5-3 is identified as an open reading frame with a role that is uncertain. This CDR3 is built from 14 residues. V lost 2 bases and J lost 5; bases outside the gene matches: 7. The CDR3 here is CARSFRGRANEQYF. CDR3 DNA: TGTGCCAGAAGCTTTCGGGGGAGGGCAAACGAGCAGTACTTC.

The CDR3 here is CASSPYRQNSGNTIYF. The CDR3 coding sequence is TGTGCCAGCAGCCCTTATCGACAGAACTCTGGAAACACCATATATTTT. V is TRBV7-6 and J is TRBJ1-3; possible D gene TRBD1, 5 bases. The V gene lost 5 bases and the J gene lost 0 bases, with 14 bases spanning the gap. The CDR3 extends over 16 amino acids. Germline V lookup: CDR1 SGHVS, CDR2 FNYEAQ.

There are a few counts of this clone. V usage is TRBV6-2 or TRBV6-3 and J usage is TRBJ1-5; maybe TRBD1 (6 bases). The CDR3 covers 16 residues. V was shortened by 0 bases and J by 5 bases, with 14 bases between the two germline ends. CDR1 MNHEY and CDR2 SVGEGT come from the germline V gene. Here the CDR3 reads CASSYSQQGGDQPQHF. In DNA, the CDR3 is TGTGCCAGCAGTTACTCTCAACAGGGCGGTGATCAGCCCCAGCATTTT.

The CDR3 sequence: CAISESDRYGYTF. The DNA for the CDR3 is TGTGCCATCAGTGAGTCCGACAGGTATGGCTACACCTTC. The rearrangement joins TRBV10-3 to TRBJ1-2; D perhaps matches TRBD1 (6 bases). The V end was cut by 0 bases, the J end by 5 bases, with 7 bases between. CDR1 is ENHRY, CDR2 SYGVKD, per germline. This CDR3 is built from 13 residues.

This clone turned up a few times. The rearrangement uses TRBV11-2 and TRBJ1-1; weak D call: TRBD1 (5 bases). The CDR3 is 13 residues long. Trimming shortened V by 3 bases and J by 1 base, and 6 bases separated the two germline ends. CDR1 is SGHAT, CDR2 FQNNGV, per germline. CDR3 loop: CASSFGQNTEAFF. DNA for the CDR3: TGTGCCAGCAGCTTCGGACAGAACACTGAAGCTTTCTTT.

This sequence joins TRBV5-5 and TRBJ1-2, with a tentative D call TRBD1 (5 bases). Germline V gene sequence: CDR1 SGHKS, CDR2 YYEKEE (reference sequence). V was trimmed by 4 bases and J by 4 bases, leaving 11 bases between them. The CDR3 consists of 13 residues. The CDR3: CASSGAPRYGYTF. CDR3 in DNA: TGTGCCAGCAGCGGGGCACCGCGCTATGGCTACACCTTC.

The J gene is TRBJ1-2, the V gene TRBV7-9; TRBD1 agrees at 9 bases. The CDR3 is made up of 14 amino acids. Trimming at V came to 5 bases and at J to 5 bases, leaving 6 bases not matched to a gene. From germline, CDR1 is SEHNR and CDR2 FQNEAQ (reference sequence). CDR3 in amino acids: CASSRGQGSYGYTF. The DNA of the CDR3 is TGTGCCAGCAGCCGGGGACAGGGATCGTATGGCTACACCTTC.

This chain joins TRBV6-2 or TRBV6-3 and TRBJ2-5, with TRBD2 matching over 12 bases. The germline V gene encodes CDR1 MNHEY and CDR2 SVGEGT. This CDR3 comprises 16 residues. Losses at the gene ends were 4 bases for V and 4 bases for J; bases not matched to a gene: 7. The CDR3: CASSSGLAGRVETQYF. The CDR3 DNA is TGTGCCAGCAGTTCCGGACTAGCGGGGAGGGTAGAGACCCAGTACTTC.

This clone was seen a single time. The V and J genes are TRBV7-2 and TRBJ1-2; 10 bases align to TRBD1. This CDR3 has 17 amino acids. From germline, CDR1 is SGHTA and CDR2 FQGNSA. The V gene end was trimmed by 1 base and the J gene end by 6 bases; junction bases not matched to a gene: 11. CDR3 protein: CASSLVSPDGTGDGYTF. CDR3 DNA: TGTGCCAGCAGCTTAGTCAGCCCGGACGGGACAGGGGATGGCTACACCTTC. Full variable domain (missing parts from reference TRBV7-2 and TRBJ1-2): GAGVSQSPSNKVTEKGKDVELRCDPISGHTALYWYRQSLGQGLEFLIYFQGNSAPDKSGLPSDRFSAERTGGSVSTLTIQRTQQEDSAVYLCASSLVSPDGTGDGYTFGSGTRLTVV.

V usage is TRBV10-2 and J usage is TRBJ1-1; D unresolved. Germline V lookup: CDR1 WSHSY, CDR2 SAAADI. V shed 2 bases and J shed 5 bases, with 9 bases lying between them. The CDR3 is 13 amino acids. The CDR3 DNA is TGCGCCAGCAGTGAGGGAATCGGGACTGAAGCTTTCTTT. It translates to CASSEGIGTEAFF.

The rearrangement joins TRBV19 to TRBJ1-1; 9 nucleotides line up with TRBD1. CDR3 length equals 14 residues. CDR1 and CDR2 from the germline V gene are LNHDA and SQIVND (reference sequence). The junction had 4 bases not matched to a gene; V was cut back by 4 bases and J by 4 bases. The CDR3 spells CASSRGQGGTEAFF. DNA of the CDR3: TGTGCCAGTAGTAGGGGACAGGGAGGCACTGAAGCTTTCTTT.

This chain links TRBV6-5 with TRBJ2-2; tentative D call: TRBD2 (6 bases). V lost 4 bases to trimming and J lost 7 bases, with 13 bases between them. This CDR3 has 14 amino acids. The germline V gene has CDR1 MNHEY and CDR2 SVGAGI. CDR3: CASSFTGSGGELFF. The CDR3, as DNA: TGTGCCAGCAGTTTTACCGGGAGCGGCGGGGAGCTGTTTTTT.

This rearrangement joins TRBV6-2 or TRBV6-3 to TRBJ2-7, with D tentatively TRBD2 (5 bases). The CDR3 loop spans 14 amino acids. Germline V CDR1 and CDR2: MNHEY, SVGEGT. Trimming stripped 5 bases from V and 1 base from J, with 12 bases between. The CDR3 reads CASSTRVGSYEQYF. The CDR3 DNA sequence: TGTGCCAGCAGTACGAGGGTGGGTTCCTACGAGCAGTACTTC.

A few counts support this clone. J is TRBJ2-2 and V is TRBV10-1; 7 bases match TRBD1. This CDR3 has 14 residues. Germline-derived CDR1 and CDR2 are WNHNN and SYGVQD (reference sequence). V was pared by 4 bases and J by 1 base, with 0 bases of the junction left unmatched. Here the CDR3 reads CASSGTGNTGELFF. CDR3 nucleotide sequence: TGCGCCAGCAGTGGGACAGGGAACACCGGGGAGCTGTTTTTT.

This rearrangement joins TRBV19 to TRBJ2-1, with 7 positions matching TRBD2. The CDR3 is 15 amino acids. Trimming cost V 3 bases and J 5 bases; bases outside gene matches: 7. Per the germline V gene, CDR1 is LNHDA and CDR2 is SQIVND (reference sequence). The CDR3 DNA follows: TGTGCCAGTAGTATGAGGGCTAGCGGCAACAATGAGCAGTTCTTC. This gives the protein CASSMRASGNNEQFF.

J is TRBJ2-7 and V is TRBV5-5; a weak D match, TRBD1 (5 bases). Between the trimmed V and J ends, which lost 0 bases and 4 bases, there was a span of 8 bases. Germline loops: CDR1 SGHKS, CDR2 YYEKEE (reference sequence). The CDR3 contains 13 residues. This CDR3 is CASSLARAYEQYF. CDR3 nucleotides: TGTGCCAGCAGCTTGGCCAGGGCTTACGAGCAGTACTTC.